This T cell receptor (beta chain) derives from a study of blood T cell repertoires in COVID-19. At the level of the study: The origin of the acute and convalescent COVID-19 samples was the United States, Italy and Spain. Nucleic acid was either cDNA or gDNA, and it came from T cells, B-cell-depleted T cells, or PBMCs.

Participant-reported clinical history was the basis for cohort assignment. Only in-frame clones appear in the TCRdb table, and some are missing; sequencing was by immunoSEQ multiplex PCR. The repertoire holds 200,000 to 250,000 clones, around 87% seen once, with more than 7% in the top ten. Germline V CDR1 and CDR2: SGHDT, YYEEEE. This CDR3 is built from 15 residues. V was pared by 4 bases and J by 2 bases, with 7 bases of the junction left unmatched. Material: PBMCs or T cells enriched from blood (not recorded which). V gene TRBV5-6 combines with J gene TRBJ2-5; TRBD2 agrees at 8 bases. This TCR derives from a young man in a cohort exposed to, infected with or recovered from COVID-19 (not recorded which). The CDR3 nucleotides are TGTGCCAGCAGCCCAACCGGGACTAGTCAAGAGACCCAGTACTTC. It is translated as CASSPTGTSQETQYF.